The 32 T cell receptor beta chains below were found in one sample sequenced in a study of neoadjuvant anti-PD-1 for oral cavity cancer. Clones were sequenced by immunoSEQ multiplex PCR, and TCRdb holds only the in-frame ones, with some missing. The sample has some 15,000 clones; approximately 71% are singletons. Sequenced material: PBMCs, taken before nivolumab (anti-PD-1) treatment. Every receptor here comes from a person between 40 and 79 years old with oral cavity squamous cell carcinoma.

The CDR3 loop reads CASSSGQSSYNEQFF. CDR3 DNA sequence: TGTGCCAGCAGCTCGGGACAGAGCTCCTACAATGAGCAGTTCTTC. V and J are TRBV11-2 and TRBJ2-1; 7 nucleotides agree with TRBD1. Germline CDR1 is SGHAT and CDR2 is FQNNGV. The J segment lost 0 bases and the V segment lost 4 bases, leaving 3 bases of the junction unmatched. CDR3 length: 15 amino acids.

The CDR3 protein is CASSTSTRTDTQYF. CDR3 bases: TGTGCCAGCAGCACATCGACACGCACAGATACGCAGTATTTT. The genes are TRBV5-6 and TRBJ2-3; no firm D call. Germline V lookup: CDR1 SGHDT, CDR2 YYEEEE. V dropped 4 bases and J dropped 1 base, with 10 bases sitting between them. CDR3 length equals 14 residues.

CDR3 protein: CASLTLDRGRTEAFF. The CDR3 nucleotides read TGTGCCAGTTTGACGCTCGACAGGGGGAGAACTGAAGCTTTCTTT. The rearrangement joins TRBV19 to TRBJ1-1; TRBD1 matches at 9 bases. V lost 8 bases to trimming and J lost 5 bases; unmatched junction nucleotides: 12. Per the germline V gene, CDR1 is LNHDA and CDR2 is SQIVND (reference sequence). The CDR3 runs to 15 residues.

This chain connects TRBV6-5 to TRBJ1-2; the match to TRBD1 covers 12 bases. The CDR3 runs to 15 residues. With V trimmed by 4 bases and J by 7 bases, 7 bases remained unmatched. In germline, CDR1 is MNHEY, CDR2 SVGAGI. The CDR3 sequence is CASSSPGQGASGYTF. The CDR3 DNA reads TGTGCCAGCAGTTCCCCGGGACAGGGGGCTAGTGGCTACACCTTC.

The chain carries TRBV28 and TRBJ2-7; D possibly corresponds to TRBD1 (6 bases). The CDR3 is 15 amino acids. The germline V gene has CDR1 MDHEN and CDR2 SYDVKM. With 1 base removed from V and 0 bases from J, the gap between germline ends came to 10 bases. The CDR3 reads CASSLSDRYSYEQYF. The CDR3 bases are TGTGCCAGCAGTTTATCGGACAGATACTCCTACGAGCAGTACTTC.

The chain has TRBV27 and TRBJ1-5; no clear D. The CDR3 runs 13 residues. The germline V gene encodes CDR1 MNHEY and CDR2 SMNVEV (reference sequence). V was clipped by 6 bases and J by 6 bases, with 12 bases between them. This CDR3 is CASSPVAFQPQHF. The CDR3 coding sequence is TGTGCCAGCAGCCCAGTGGCATTTCAGCCCCAGCATTTT.

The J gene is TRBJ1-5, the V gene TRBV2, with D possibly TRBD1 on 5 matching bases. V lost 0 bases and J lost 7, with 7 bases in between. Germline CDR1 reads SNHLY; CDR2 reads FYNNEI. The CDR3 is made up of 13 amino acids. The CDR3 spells CASSEARGQPQHF. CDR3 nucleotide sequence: TGTGCCAGCAGTGAAGCGAGGGGCCAGCCCCAGCATTTT.

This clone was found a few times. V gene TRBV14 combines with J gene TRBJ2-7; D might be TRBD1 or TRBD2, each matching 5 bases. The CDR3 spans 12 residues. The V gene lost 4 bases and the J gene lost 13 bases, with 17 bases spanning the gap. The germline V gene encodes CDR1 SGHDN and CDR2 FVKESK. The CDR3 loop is CASSLNRGPLYF. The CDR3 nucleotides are TGTGCCAGCAGCCTCAACCGGGGCCCGCTTTACTTC.

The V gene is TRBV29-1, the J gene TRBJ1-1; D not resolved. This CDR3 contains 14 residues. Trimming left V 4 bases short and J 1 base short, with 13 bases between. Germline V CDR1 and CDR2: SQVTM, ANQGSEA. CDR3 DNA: TGCAGCGTTGTTGCAGGACTTACGAACACTGAAGCTTTCTTT. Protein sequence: CSVVAGLTNTEAFF.

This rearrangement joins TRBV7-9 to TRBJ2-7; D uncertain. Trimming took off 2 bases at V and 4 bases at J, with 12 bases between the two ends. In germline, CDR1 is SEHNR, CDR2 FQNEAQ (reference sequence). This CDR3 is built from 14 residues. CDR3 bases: TGTGCCAGCAGCTTACATGGTCTTCTTTACGAGCAGTACTTC. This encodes CASSLHGLLYEQYF.

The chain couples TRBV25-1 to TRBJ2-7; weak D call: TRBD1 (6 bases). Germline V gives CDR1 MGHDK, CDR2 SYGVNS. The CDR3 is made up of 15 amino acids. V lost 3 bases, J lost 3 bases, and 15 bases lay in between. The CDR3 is CASSDQRTEDYEQYF. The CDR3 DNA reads TGTGCCAGCAGTGACCAACGGACAGAGGACTACGAGCAGTACTTC.

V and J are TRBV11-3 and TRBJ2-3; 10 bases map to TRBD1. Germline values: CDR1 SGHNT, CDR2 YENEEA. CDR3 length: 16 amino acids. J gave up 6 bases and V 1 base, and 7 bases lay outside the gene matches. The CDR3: CASSLGGTGAWDTQYF. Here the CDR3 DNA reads TGTGCCAGCAGCTTAGGAGGGACAGGGGCTTGGGATACGCAGTATTTT.

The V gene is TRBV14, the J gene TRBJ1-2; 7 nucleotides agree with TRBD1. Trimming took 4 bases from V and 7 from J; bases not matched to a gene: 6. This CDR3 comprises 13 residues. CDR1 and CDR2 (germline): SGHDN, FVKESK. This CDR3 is CASSLDRVTGYTF. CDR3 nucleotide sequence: TGTGCCAGCAGCCTCGACAGGGTAACTGGCTACACCTTC.

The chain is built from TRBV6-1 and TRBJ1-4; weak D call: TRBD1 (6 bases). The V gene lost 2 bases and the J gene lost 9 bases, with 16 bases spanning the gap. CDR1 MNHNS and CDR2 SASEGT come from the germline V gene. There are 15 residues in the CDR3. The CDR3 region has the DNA TGTGCCAGCAGTGAATTCGGGACACTTGCGAAAAAACTGTTTTTT. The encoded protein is CASSEFGTLAKKLFF.

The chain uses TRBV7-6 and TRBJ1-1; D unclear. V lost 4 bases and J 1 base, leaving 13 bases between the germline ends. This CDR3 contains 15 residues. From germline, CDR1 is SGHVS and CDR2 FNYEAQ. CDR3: CASSSWEAKNTEAFF. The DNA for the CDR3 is TGTGCCAGCAGCTCGTGGGAGGCAAAGAACACTGAAGCTTTCTTT.

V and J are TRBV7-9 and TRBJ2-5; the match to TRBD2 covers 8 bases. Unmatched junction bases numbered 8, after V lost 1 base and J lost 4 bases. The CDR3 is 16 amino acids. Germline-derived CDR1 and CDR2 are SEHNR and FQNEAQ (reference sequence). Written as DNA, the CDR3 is TGTGCCAGCAGCTTAGGTACCGCGGGAGGAGGAGAGACCCAGTACTTC. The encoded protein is CASSLGTAGGGETQYF.

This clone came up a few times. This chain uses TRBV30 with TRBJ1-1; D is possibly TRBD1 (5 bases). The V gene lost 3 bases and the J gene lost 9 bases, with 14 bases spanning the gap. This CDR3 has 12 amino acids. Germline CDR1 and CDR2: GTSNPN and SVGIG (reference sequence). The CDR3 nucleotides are TGTGCCTGGAGGGGGACCGGGACGAAAGCTTTCTTT. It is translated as CAWRGTGTKAFF.

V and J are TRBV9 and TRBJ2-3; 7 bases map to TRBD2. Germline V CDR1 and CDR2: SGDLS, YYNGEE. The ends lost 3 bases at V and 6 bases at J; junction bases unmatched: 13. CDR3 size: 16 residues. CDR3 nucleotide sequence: TGTGCCAGCAGCGAAGGCTGGGGGGGGGTATCGGATACGCAGTATTTT. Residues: CASSEGWGGVSDTQYF. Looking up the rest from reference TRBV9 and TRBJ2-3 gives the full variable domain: DSGVTQTPKHLITATGQRVTLRCSPRSGDLSVYWYQQSLDQGLQFLIQYYNGEERAKGNILERFSAQQFPDLHSELNLSSLELGDSALYFCASSEGWGGVSDTQYFGPGTRLTVL.

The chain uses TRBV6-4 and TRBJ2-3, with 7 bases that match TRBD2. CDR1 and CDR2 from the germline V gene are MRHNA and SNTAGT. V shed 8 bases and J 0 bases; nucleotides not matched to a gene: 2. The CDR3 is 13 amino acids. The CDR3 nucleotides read TGTGCCAGCTCGGGGGGTAGCACAGATACGCAGTATTTT. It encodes CASSGGSTDTQYF.

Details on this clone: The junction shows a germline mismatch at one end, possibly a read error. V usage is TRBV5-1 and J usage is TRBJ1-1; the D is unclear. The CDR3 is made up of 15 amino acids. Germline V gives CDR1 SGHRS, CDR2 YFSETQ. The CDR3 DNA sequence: TGCGCCAGCAGGTTGGACGGGGTACTGAACACTGAAGCTTTCTTT. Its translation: CASRLDGVLNTEAFF.

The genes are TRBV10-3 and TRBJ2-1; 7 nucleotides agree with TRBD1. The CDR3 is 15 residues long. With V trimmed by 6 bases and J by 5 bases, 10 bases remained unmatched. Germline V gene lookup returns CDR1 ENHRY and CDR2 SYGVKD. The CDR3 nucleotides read TGTGCCATCAGCGTAACCCGACAGGGCCACAATGAGCAGTTCTTC. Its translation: CAISVTRQGHNEQFF.

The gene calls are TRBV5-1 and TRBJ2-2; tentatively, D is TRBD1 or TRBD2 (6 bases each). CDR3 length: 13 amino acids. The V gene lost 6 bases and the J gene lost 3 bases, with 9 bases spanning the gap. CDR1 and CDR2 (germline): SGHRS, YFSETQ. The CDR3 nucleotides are TGCGCCAGCACTCGGGGGCACACCGGGGAGCTGTTTTTT. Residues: CASTRGHTGELFF. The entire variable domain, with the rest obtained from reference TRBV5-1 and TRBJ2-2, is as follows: KAGVTQTPRYLIKTRGQQVTLSCSPISGHRSVSWYQQTPGQGLQFLFEYFSETQRNKGNFPGRFSGRQFSNSRSEMNVSTLELGDSALYLCASTRGHTGELFFGEGSRLTVL.

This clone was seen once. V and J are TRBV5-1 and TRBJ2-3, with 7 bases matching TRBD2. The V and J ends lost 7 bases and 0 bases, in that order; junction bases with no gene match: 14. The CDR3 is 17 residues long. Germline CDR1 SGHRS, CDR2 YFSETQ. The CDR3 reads CASSRLAATSSTDTQYF. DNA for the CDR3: TGCGCCAGCTCGAGACTAGCTGCAACCTCTAGCACAGATACGCAGTATTTT. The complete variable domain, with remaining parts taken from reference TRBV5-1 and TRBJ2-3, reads KAGVTQTPRYLIKTRGQQVTLSCSPISGHRSVSWYQQTPGQGLQFLFEYFSETQRNKGNFPGRFSGRQFSNSRSEMNVSTLELGDSALYLCASSRLAATSSTDTQYFGPGTRLTVL.

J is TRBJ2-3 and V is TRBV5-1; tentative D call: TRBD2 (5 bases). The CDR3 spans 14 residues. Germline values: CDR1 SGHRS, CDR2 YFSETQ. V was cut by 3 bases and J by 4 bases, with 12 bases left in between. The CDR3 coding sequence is TGCGCCAGCAGCTCAATCCGGGAATCAGATACGCAGTATTTT. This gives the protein CASSSIRESDTQYF.

The DNA of the CDR3 is TGTGCCATCAGGCCCGGACAGGGTGGGTCAGAGACCCAGTACTTC. Translating it yields CAIRPGQGGSETQYF. The V and J genes are TRBV10-3 and TRBJ2-5; TRBD1 aligns across 8 bases. Looked up from germline, CDR1 is ENHRY and CDR2 is SYGVKD. The CDR3 spans 15 residues. Trimming cost V 6 bases and J 4 bases; bases outside gene matches: 10.

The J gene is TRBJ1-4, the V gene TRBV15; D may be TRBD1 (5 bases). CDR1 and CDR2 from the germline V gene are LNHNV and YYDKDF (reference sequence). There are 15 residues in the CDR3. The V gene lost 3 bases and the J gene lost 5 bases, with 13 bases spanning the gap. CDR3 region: CATSRTWGENEKLFF. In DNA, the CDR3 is TGTGCCACCAGCAGGACGTGGGGGGAAAATGAAAAACTGTTTTTT.

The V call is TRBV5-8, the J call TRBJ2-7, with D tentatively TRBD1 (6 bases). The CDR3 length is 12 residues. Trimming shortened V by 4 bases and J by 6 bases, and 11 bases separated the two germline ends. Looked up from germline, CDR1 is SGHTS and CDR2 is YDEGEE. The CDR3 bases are TGTGCCAGCAGCAGAACAGGGCTCGAGCAGTACTTC. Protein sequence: CASSRTGLEQYF. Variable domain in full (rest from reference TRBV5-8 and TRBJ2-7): EAGVTQSPTHLIKTRGQQATLRCSPISGHTSVYWYQQALGLGLQFLLWYDEGEERNRGNFPPRFSGRQFPNYSSELNVNALELEDSALYLCASSRTGLEQYFGPGTRLTVT.

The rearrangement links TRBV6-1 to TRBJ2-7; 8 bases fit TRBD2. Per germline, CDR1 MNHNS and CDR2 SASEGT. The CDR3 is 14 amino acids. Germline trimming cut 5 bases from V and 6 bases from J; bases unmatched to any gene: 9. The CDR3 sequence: CASSPGGAVGEQYF. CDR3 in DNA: TGTGCCAGCAGTCCGGGAGGGGCCGTCGGCGAGCAGTACTTC.

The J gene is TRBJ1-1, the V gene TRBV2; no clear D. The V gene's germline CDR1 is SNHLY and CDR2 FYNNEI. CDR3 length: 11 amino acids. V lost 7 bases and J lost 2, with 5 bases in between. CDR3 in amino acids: CASKYNTEAFF. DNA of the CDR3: TGTGCCAGCAAATACAACACTGAAGCTTTCTTT.

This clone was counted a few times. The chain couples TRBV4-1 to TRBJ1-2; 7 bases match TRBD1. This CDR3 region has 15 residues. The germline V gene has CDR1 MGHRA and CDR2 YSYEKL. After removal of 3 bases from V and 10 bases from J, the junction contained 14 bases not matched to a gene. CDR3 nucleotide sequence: TGCGCCAGCAGCCATCCGACAGGGAGGGTTATTCACTACACCTTC. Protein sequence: CASSHPTGRVIHYTF.

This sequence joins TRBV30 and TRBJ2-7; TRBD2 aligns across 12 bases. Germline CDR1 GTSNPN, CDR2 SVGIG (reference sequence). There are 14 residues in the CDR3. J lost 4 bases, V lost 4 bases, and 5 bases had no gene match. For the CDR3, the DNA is TGTGCCTGGACCCGGACTAGCGGGGCTTACGAGCAGTACTTC. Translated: CAWTRTSGAYEQYF.

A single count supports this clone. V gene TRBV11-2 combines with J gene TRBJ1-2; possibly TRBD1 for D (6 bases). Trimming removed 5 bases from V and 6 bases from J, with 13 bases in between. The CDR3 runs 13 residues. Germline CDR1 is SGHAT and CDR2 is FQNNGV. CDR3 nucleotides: TGTGCCAGCAGCAAACAGGGAGAGAATGGCTACACCTTC. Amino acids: CASSKQGENGYTF.